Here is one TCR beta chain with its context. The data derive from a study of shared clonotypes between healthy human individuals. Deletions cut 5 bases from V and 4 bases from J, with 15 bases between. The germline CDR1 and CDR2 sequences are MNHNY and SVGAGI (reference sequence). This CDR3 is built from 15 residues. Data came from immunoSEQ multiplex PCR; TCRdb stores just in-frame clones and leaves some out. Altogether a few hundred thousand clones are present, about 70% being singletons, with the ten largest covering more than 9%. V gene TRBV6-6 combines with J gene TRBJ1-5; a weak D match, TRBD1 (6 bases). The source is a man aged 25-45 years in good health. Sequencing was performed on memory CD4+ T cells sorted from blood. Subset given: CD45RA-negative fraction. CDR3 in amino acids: CASSRNRDQNQPQHF. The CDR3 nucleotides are TGTGCCAGCAGTAGAAACAGGGACCAGAATCAGCCCCAGCATTTT.